This TCR beta chain was obtained from a study of cytomegalovirus exposure and HLA in healthy donors. General observations from the study: Follow-up analysis later connected one missense variant in DCLRE1C with trimming of TCR beta V- and J-genes.

Primers included in the PCR were 60 Vbeta and 13 Jbeta primers. Assay: immunoSEQ multiplex PCR; the TCRdb copy retains only in-frame clones and omits some. Found here are 110,000 or so clones, roughly 70% of them singletons; the top ten hold about 8.3%. About this clone: Antigen: not known.

The sequence was obtained from a man between 18 and 29 years old in good health and CMV-seropositive. Sequenced: PBMCs.

This chain's CDR3 is CASSVQGGETQYF. CDR3 DNA: TGTGCCAGCAGCGTCCAGGGGGGAGAGACCCAGTACTTC. V and J are TRBV5-6 and TRBJ2-5; TRBD1 is a possible D gene (7 bases). V was shortened by 4 bases and J by 4 bases, with 11 bases between the two germline ends. Germline V lookup: CDR1 SGHDT, CDR2 YYEEEE. CDR3 length: 13 amino acids.